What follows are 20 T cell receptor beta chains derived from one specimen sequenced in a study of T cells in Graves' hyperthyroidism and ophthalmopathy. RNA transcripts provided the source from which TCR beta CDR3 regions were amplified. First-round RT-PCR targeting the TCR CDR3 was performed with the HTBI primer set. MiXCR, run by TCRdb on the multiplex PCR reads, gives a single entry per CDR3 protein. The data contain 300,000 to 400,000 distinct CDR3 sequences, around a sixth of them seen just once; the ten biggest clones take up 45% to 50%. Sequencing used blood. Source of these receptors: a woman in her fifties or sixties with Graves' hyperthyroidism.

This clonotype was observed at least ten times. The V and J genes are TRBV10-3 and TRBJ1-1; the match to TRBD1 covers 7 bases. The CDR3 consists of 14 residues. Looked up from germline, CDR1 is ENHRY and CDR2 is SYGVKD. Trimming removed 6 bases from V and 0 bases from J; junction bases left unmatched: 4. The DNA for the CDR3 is TGTGCCATCAGGGACAGGACTATGAACACTGAAGCTTTCTTT. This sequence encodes CAIRDRTMNTEAFF.

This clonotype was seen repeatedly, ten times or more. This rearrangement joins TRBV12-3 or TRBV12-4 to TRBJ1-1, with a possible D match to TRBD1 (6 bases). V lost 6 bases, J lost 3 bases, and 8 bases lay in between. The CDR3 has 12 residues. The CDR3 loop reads CASRGAYTEAFF. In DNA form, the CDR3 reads TGTGCCAGCAGGGGGGCTTACACTGAAGCTTTCTTT.

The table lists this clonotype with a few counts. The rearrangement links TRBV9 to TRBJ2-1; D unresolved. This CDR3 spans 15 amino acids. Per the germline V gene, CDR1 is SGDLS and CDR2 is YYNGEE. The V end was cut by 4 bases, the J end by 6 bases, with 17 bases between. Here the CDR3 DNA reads TGTGCCAGCAGCCCGTACTACGGGCTAGGCAATGAGCAGTTCTTC. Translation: CASSPYYGLGNEQFF. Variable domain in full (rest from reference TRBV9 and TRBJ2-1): DSGVTQTPKHLITATGQRVTLRCSPRSGDLSVYWYQQSLDQGLQFLIQYYNGEERAKGNILERFSAQQFPDLHSELNLSSLELGDSALYFCASSPYYGLGNEQFFGPGTRLTVL.

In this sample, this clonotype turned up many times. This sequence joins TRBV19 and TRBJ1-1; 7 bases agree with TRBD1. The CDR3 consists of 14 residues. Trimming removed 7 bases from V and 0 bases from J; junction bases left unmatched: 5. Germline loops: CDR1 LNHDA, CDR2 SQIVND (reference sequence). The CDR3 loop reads CASNTGQLNTEAFF. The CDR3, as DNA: TGTGCCAGTAATACGGGACAGCTGAACACTGAAGCTTTCTTT.

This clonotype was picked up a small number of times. CDR3 nucleotide sequence: TGTGCCAGCAGTTACGAAGGGGGTCGGACTGAAGCTTTCTTT. Protein sequence: CASSYEGGRTEAFF. The V gene is TRBV6-6, the J gene TRBJ1-1; D might be TRBD1 (6 bases). The CDR3 is 14 residues long. Germline V lookup: CDR1 MNHNY, CDR2 SVGAGI (reference sequence). Trimming shortened V by 2 bases and J by 5 bases, and 12 bases separated the two germline ends.

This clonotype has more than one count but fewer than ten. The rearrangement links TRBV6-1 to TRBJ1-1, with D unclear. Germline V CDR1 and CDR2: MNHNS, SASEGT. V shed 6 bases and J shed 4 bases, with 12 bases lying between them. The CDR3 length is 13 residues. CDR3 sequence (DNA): TGTGCCAGCAGCGCGGGGAGAATCACTGAAGCTTTCTTT. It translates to CASSAGRITEAFF.

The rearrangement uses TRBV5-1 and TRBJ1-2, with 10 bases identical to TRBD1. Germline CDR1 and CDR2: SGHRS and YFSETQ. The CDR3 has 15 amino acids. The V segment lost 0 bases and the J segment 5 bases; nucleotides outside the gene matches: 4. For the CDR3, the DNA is TGCGCCAGCAGCTTGGTGACAGGGGGCGAGTATGGCTACACCTTC. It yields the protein CASSLVTGGEYGYTF.

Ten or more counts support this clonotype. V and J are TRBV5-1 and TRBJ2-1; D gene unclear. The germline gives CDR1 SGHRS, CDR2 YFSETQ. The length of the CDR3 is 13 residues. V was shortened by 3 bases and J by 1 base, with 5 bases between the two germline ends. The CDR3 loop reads CASSSTSYNEQFF. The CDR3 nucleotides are TGCGCCAGCAGCTCGACGTCCTACAATGAGCAGTTCTTC.

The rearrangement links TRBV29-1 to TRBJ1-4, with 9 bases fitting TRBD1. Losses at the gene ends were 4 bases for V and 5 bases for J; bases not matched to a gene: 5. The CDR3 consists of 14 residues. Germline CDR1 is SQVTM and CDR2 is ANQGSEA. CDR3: CSVAGGTGNEKLFF. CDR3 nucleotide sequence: TGCAGCGTTGCCGGAGGGACAGGGAATGAAAAACTGTTTTTT.

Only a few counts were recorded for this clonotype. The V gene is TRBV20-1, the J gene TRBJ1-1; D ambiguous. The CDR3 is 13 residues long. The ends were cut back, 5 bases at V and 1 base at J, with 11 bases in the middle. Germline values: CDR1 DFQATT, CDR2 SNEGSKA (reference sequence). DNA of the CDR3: TGCAGTGCTTCTACTCTACCGAACACTGAAGCTTTCTTT. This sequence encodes CSASTLPNTEAFF.

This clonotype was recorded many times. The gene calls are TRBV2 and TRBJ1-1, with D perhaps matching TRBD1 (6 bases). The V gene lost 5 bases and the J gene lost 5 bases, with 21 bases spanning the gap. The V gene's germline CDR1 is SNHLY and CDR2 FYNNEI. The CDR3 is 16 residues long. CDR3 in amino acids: CASSPLTGRGTTEAFF. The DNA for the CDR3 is TGTGCCAGCAGTCCCTTGACGGGGAGGGGGACGACTGAAGCTTTCTTT. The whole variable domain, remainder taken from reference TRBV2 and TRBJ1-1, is EPEVTQTPSHQVTQMGQEVILRCVPISNHLYFYWYRQILGQKVEFLVSFYNNEISEKSEIFDDQFSVERPDGSNFTLKIRSTKLEDSAMYFCASSPLTGRGTTEAFFGQGTRLTVV.

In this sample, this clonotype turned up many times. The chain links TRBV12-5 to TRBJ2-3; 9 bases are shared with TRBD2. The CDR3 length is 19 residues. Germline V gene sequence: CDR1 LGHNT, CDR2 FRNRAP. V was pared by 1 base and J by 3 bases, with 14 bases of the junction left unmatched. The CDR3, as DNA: TGTGCTAGTGGTTTGGCTCCAAAGTTTGGTAGCGGGAGTACAGATACGCAGTATTTT. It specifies CASGLAPKFGSGSTDTQYF.

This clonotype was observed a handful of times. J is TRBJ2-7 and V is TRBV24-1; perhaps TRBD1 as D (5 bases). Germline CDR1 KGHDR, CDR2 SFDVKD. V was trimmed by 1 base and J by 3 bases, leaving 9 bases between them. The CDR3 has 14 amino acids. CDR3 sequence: CATSDFLGRYEQYF. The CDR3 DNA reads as TGTGCCACCAGTGATTTTTTGGGGCGCTACGAGCAGTACTTC.

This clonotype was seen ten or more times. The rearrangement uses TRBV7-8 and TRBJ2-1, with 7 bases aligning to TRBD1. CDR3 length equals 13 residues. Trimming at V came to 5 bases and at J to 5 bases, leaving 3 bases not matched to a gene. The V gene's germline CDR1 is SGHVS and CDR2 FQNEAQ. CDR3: CASSRDRNNEQFF. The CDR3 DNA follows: TGTGCCAGCAGCCGGGACAGAAACAATGAGCAGTTCTTC.

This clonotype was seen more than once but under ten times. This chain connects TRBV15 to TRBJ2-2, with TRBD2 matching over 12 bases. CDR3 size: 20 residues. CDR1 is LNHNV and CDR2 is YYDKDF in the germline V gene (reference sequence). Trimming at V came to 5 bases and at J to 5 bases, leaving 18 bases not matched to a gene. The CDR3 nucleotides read TGTGCCACCAGCTTGGACCGACTAGCGGGAGTCGGGGGGGGTACCGGGGAGCTGTTTTTT. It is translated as CATSLDRLAGVGGGTGELFF.

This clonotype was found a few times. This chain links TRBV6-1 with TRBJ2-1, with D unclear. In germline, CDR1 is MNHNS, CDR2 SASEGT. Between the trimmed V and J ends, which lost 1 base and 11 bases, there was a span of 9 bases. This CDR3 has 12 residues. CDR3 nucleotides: TGTGCCAGCAGTGAAGTAGAGCTGCAGCAGTTCTTC. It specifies CASSEVELQQFF.

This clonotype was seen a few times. The CDR3 DNA is TGTGCCAGCGGCCACCCAGCGGGAGACTTAGATACGCAGTATTTT. Protein product: CASGHPAGDLDTQYF. This sequence joins TRBV28 and TRBJ2-3, with 8 bases that match TRBD2. CDR1 MDHEN and CDR2 SYDVKM come from the germline V gene. Unmatched junction bases numbered 12, after V lost 8 bases and J lost 5 bases. The CDR3 sequence is 15 residues long.

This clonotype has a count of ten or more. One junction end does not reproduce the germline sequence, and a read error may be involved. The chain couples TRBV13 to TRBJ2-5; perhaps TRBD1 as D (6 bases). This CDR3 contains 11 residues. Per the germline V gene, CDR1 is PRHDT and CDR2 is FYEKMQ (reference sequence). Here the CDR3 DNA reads TGTGCCAGCAGCTTAGATGGGACACCTAACTTC. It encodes CASSLDGTPNF.

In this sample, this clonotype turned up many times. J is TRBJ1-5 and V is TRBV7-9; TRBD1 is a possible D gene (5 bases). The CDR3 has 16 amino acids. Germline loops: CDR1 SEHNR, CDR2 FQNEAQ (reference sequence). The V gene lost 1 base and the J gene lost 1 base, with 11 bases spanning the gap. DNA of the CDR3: TGTGCCAGCAGCTTAGGGGGGACCGGGAGCAATCAGCCCCAGCATTTT. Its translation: CASSLGGTGSNQPQHF. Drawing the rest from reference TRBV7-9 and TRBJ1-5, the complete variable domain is DTGVSQNPRHKITKRGQNVTFRCDPISEHNRLYWYRQTLGQGPEFLTYFQNEAQLEKSRLLSDRFSAERPKGSFSTLEIQRTEQGDSAMYLCASSLGGTGSNQPQHFGDGTRLSIL.

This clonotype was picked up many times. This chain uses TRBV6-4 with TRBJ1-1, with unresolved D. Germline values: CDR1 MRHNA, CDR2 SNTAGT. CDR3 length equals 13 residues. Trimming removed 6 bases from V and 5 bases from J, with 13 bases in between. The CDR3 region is CASSRRENTEAFF. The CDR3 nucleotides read TGTGCCAGCAGCCGGCGGGAGAATACTGAAGCTTTCTTT.